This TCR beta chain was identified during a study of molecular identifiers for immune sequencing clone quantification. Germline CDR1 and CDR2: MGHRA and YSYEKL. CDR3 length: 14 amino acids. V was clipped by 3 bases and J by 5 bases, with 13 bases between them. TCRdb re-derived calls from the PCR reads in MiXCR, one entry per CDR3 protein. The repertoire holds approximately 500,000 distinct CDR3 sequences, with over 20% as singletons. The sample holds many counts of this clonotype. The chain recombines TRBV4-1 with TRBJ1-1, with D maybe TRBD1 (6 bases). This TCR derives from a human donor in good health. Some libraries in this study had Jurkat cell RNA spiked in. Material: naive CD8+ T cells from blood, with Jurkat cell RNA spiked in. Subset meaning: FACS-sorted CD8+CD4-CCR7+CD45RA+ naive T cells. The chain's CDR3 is CASSQPTGRTEAFF. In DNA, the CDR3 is TGCGCCAGCAGCCAGCCTACAGGGAGGACTGAAGCTTTCTTT.